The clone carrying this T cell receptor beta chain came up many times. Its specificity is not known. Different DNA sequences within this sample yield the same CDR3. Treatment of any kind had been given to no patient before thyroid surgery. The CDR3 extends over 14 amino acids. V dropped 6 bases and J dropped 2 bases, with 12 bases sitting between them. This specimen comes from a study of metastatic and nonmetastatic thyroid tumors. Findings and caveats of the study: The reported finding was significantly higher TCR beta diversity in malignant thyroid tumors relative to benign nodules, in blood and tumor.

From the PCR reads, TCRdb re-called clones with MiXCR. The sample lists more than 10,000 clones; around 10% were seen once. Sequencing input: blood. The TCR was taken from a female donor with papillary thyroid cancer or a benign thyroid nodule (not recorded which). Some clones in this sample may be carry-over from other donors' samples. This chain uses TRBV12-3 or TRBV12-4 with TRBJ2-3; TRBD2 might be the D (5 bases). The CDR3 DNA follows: TGTGCCAGCAGAGTTCGGGAAACCACAGATACGCAGTATTTT. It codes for CASRVRETTDTQYF.